This TCR beta chain was obtained from a study of regulatory T cells in long-lasting Graves disease (dated by TCRdb to 2020 to 2023). With regard to the full study: To count as having persistent Graves' disease, a patient had to have received antithyroid drug treatment for over 5 years with TSH receptor autoantibodies remaining persistently positive. Peripheral blood TCR sequencing and RNA sequencing compared persistent Graves' disease patients with newly diagnosed Graves' disease patients. The study was conducted in China and was registered as a clinical trial. TCR sequencing covered some 13 persistent and 20 newly diagnosed Graves' disease patients, some 33 samples in total. Persistent Graves' disease patients in the clinical cohort had taken antithyroid drugs for roughly ten years on average. Summary of the overall study and its limitations: Persistent disease showed preferential use of TRBV28, TRBJ1-2 and TRBJ2-5, whereas newly diagnosed disease favored TRBV20-1 and TRBJ2-1. Lower TCR Shannon entropy and fewer highly expanded clones were observed in persistent Graves' disease patients than in newly diagnosed patients, which suggested clonal expansion. Sequencing and analysis were limited to the TCR beta chain. The small sample size was acknowledged by the authors as a limitation that may reduce accuracy. Persistent patients shared more public clonotypes among themselves (approximately 2,500) than newly diagnosed patients did (more than 950). Because the primary lesion, thyroid tissue, could not be accessed, the study looked at peripheral blood alone.

CDR1 MGHRA and CDR2 YSYEKL were looked up in the germline V gene. The CDR3 covers 15 residues, taking in both the cysteine and the phenylalanine. Only the CDR3 part of the read is kept: 45 bases, read in frame from the first base. V is shortened by 5 bases, J by 4 bases, and the region joining them spans 14 bases. In light of the paper, this sample's time point label describes: persistent/refractory GD, antithyroid drugs over 5 years with positive TRAb. RNA was extracted from PBMCs in TRIzol for both TCR sequencing and RNA sequencing. The diagnosis of Graves' disease followed American Thyroid Association guidelines. Recruitment of patients was carried out at an endocrinology department in Xi'an, China. Each patient gave roughly 8.4 milliliters of peripheral blood, collected in an EDTA anticoagulant tube. Ficoll Paque Plus density gradient separation was used to isolate PBMCs, and no additional T cell sorting was done. RNA quality was checked with an Agilent 2100 Bioanalyzer and agarose gel, and concentration with a NanoDrop 2000.

A remark on this clonotype: The antigen it binds to is not known. It has no much larger one-base neighbor in the sample; base qualities were not kept.

The library came from multiplex PCR. For sequencing, an Illumina HiSeq 4000 was employed. iRepertoire HTBI primers and Arm-PCR amplification of CDR3 regions were used to construct TCR beta libraries. Before sequencing, the PCR products underwent gel purification. Per the authors' processing: Gene usage analysis of CDR3 amino acid clonotypes relied on the roughly 58 TRBV and 13 to 15 TRBJ segments identified across samples. COPE and FqMerger were used to merge the filtered high-quality paired reads into contigs. BLAST was used to align contigs to IMGT TRBV, TRBD and TRBJ reference genes, with CDR3 defined following IMGT. Any clonotype with a frequency above 0.1% was counted as a highly expanded clone. Shannon entropy was used to measure repertoire diversity, and the Gini coefficient was used to measure V-J evenness. A clonotype found in more than one individual was treated as public. TCRdb's own reprocessing of the public reads used fastp at Q25 and MiXCR and kept productive beta chains. Rows with one shared CDR3 protein collapse into an entry with the most common genes and DNA. The V and J calls were not made by the authors but by TCRdb's processing. Within this sample are roughly 450,000 distinct CDR3 sequences, with approximately 23% of them counted one time only. The ten largest clones represent roughly 13% of the sample.

The source was peripheral blood mononuclear cells (PBMCs), collected when the disease was refractory, from a patient treated with antithyroid drugs. Recombination joined TRBV4-1 with TRBJ2-2; no D gene is confidently identified. This sequence was found in a female donor with Graves disease. CDR3 protein: CASSYSQDFTGELFF. Read as DNA, the sequence is TGCGCCAGCAGCTACTCTCAGGATTTCACCGGGGAGCTGTTTTTT.